This T cell receptor (beta chain) comes out of a study of Ad26.COV2.S vaccination and SARS-CoV-2 variants. Study summary: Administration of Ad26.COV2.S was intramuscular, either once or twice 56 days apart.

As to treatment: 19 received Ad26.COV2.S at low or high dose, single or two shots; 5 received placebo; per-sample allocation not given. Specimens were obtained on day 63 following the first vaccine or placebo injection. Within Boston, the person who donated was an adult of 18-55 years. Vaccination used an Ad26 vector expressing Wuhan-strain SARS-CoV-2 spike. The assay was immunoSEQ multiplex PCR, and TCRdb's table has in-frame clones only and misses some. This table has 400,000 to 500,000 clones, 85% to 90% appearing once. Study-level results: CD8+ and CD4+ T cells specific for spike reportedly responded with substantial breadth after vaccination.

This clone occurred a few times. The antigen remains unidentified. This TCR derives from a person between 18 and 65 years old who received the Ad26.COV2.S COVID-19 vaccine or a placebo. This specimen consisted of peripheral blood, obtained in a trial of Ad26.COV2.S vaccine versus placebo.

CDR3 protein: CASSRGGWTDTQYF. In DNA, the CDR3 is TGTGCCAGCAGCCGTGGGGGTTGGACAGATACGCAGTATTTT. The chain carries TRBV11-1 and TRBJ2-3, with D possibly being TRBD1 or TRBD2 (5 bases each). The CDR3 extends over 14 amino acids. V dropped 5 bases and J dropped 3 bases, with 12 bases sitting between them. Per germline, CDR1 SGHAT and CDR2 FQDESV (reference sequence).